This T cell receptor beta chain was observed in a study of neurological immune-mediated disorders. The CDR3 consists of 12 residues. Looked up from germline, CDR1 is ENHRY and CDR2 is SYGVKD. Trimming removed 2 bases from V and 9 bases from J; junction bases left unmatched: 4. This clonotype was recorded many times. Every sequencing run gave over 200 million TCR-beta sequences, taken from 15-18 subjects. TCRdb itself ran the 5' RACE reads through MiXCR, one entry per CDR3 protein. The sample lists about 66,000 distinct CDR3 sequences, 3% to 3.5% occurring once. The TCR was taken from a man in his forties or fifties with multiple sclerosis. Specimen: PBMCs. The chain combines TRBV10-3 with TRBJ2-7; TRBD1 matches at 7 bases. DNA for the CDR3: TGTGCCATCAGTGAGACAGGGGACAGGCAGTACTTC. Protein sequence: CAISETGDRQYF.